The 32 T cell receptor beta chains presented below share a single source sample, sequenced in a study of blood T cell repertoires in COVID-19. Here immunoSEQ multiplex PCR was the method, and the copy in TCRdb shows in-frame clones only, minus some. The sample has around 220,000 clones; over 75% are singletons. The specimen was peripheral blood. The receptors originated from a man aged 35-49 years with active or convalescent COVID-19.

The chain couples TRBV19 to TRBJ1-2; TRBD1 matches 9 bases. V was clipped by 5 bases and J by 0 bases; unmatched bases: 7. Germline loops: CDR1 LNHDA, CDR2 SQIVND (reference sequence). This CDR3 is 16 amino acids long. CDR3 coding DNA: TGTGCCAGTAGTCGTACAGGGGGCTCTCCTAACTATGGCTACACCTTC. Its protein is CASSRTGGSPNYGYTF.

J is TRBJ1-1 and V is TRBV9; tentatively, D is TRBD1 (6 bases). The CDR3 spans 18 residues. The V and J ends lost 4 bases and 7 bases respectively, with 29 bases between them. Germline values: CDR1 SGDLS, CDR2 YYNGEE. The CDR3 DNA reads TGTGCCAGCAGCCCCCGCCCGGTCGCAGGGGAAGGTAGGAGTGAAGCTTTCTTT. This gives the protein CASSPRPVAGEGRSEAFF.

This chain's CDR3 is CASSFEGAAGDTQYF. CDR3 sequence (DNA): TGTGCCAGCAGCTTCGAGGGGGCCGCCGGAGATACGCAGTATTTT. The genes are TRBV7-3 and TRBJ2-3; 7 nucleotides line up with TRBD1. The germline V gene has CDR1 SGHTA and CDR2 FQGTGA. The CDR3 runs 15 residues. With V trimmed by 3 bases and J by 5 bases, 8 bases remained unmatched.

The CDR3 loop is CASILTGGADQPQHF. Written as DNA, the CDR3 is TGTGCCAGTATCCTTACAGGGGGCGCGGATCAGCCCCAGCATTTT. The chain uses TRBV19 and TRBJ1-5; TRBD1 agrees at 9 bases. CDR1 is LNHDA, CDR2 SQIVND, per germline (reference sequence). V was pared by 7 bases and J by 5 bases, with 9 bases of the junction left unmatched. This CDR3 region has 15 residues.

This chain's CDR3 is CARRLPRTGREKLFF. The CDR3 DNA reads as TGTGCCAGAAGGCTTCCACGGACAGGTAGAGAAAAACTGTTTTTT. The J gene is TRBJ1-4, the V gene TRBV5-3; 7 bases map to TRBD1. TRBV5-3 is an ORF, with its function uncertain. The CDR3 consists of 15 residues. V shed 5 bases and J 8 bases; nucleotides not matched to a gene: 12.

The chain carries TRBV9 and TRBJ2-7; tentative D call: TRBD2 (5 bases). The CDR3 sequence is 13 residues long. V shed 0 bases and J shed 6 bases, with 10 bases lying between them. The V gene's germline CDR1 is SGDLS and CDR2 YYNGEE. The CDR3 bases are TGTGCCAGCAGCGTAGGAGTAACTAGCGAGCAGTACTTC. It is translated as CASSVGVTSEQYF.

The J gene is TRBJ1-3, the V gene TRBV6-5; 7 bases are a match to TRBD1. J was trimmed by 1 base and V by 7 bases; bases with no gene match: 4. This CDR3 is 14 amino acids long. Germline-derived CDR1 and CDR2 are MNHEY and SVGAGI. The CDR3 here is CASTSGGSGNTIYF. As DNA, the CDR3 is TGTGCCAGCACCTCAGGGGGGTCTGGAAACACCATATATTTT.

DNA for the CDR3: TGTGCCAGCAGCATCCCGGCCCAGGGGGCTTCCTACGAGCAGTACTTC. This encodes CASSIPAQGASYEQYF. The chain combines TRBV5-4 with TRBJ2-7; 8 bases line up with TRBD1. Germline V gives CDR1 SGHNT, CDR2 YYREEE (reference sequence). Germline trimming cut 4 bases from V and 1 base from J; bases unmatched to any gene: 10. CDR3 length equals 16 residues.

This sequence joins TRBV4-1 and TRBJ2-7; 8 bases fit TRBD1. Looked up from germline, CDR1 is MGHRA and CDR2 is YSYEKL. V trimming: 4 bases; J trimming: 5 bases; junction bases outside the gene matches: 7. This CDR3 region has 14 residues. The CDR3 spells CASSLGAGGHEQYF. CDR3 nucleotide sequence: TGCGCCAGCAGCCTCGGAGCAGGGGGCCACGAGCAGTACTTC.

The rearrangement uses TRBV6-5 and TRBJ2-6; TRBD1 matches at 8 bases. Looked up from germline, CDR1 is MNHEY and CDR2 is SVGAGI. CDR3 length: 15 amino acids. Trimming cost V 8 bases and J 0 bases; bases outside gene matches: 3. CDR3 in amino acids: CASFTGGSGANVLTF. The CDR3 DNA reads TGTGCCAGCTTTACAGGGGGCTCTGGGGCCAACGTCCTGACTTTC.

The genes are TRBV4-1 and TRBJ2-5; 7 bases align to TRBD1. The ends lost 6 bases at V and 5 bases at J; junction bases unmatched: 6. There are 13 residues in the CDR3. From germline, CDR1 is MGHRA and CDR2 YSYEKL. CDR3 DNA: TGCGCCAGCAGTCCACAGGGGTCGGAGACCCAGTACTTC. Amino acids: CASSPQGSETQYF.

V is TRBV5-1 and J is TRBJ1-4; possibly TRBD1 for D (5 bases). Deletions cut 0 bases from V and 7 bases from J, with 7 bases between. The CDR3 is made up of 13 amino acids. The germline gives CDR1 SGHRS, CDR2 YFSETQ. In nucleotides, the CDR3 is TGCGCCAGCAGCTTGGTCGGGGGTGAAAAACTGTTTTTT. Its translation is CASSLVGGEKLFF.

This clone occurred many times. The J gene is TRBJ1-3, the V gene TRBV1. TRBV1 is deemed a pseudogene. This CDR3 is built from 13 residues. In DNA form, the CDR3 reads TGCACCAGGGACTTGGACTCTGGAAACACCATATATTTT. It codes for CTRDLDSGNTIYF.

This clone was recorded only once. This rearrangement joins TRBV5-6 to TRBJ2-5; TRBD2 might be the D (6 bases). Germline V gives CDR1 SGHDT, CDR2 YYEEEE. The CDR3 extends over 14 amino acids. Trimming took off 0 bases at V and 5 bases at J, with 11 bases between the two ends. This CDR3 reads CASSLGLARETQYF. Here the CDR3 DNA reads TGTGCCAGCAGCTTGGGCCTAGCGAGGGAGACCCAGTACTTC.

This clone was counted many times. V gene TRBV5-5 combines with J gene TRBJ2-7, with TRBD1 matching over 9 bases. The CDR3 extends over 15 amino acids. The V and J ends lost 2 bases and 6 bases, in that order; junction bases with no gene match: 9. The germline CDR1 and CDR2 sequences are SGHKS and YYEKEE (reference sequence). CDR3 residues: CASSFLRTGDVEQYF. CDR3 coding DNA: TGTGCCAGCAGCTTCCTGCGGACAGGGGATGTCGAGCAGTACTTC.

CDR3 loop: CASRTGLAGVSDTQYF. CDR3 bases: TGTGCCAGCAGGACTGGGCTAGCGGGAGTATCAGATACGCAGTATTTT. V and J are TRBV2 and TRBJ2-3, with 10 bases matching TRBD2. The CDR3 is 16 residues long. Germline V CDR1 and CDR2: SNHLY, FYNNEI. V shed 6 bases, J shed 4 bases, and the junction held 10 bases outside the gene matches.

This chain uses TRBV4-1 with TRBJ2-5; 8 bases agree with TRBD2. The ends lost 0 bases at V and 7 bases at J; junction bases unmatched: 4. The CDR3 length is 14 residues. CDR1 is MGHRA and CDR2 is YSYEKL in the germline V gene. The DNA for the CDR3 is TGCGCCAGCAGCCAAGACGCGGGGGGCGGGACCCAGTACTTC. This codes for CASSQDAGGGTQYF.

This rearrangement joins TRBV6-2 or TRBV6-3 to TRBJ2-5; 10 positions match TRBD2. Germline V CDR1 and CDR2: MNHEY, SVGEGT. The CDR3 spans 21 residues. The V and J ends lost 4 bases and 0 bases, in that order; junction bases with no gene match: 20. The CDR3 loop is CASSSLRGRLNSGRYQETQYF. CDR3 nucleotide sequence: TGTGCCAGCAGTTCTCTTCGGGGTCGGCTAAATAGCGGGAGGTACCAAGAGACCCAGTACTTC.

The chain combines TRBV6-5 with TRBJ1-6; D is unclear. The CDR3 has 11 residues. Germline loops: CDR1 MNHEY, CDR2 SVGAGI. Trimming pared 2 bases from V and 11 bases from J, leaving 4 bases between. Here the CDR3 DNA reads TGTGCCAGCAGTTACCCAACACCCCTCCACTTT. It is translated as CASSYPTPLHF.

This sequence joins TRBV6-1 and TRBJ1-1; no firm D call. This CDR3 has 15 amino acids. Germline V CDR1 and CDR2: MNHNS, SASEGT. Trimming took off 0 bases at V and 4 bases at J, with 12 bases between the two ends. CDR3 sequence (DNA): TGTGCCAGCAGTGAAGCGGGCCTACTGCTCACTGAAGCTTTCTTT. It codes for CASSEAGLLLTEAFF.

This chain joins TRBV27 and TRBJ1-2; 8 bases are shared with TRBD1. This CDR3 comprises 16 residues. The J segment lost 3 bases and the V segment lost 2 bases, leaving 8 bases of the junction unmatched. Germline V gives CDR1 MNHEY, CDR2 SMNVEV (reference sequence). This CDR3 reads CASSLGQGDLDYGYTF. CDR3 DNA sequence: TGTGCCAGCAGTTTAGGACAGGGCGACCTTGACTATGGCTACACCTTC.

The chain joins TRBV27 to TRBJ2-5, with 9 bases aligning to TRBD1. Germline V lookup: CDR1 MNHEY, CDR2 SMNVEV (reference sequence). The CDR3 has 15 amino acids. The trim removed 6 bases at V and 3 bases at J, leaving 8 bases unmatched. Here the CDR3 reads CASRAYRGQEETQYF. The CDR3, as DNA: TGTGCCAGCAGGGCATACAGGGGGCAAGAAGAGACCCAGTACTTC.

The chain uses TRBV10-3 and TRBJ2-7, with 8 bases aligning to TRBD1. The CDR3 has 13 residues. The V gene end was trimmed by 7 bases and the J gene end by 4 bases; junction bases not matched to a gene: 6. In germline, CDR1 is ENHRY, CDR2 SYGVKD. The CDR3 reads CAITFGQGYEQYF. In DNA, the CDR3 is TGTGCCATCACCTTCGGACAGGGTTACGAGCAGTACTTC.

In nucleotides, the CDR3 is TGCGCCAGCAGCTTGTATAGTCCGGGAGCCACTGAAGCTTTCTTT. Residues: CASSLYSPGATEAFF. The chain links TRBV5-1 to TRBJ1-1; D gene uncertain. Germline-derived CDR1 and CDR2 are SGHRS and YFSETQ. V dropped 1 base and J dropped 4 bases, with 14 bases sitting between them. This CDR3 region has 15 residues.

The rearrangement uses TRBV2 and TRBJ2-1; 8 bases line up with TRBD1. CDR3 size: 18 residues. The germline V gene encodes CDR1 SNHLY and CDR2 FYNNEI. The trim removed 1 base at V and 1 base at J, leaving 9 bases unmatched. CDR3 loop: CASSEVSTGAGSYNEQFF. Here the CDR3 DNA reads TGTGCCAGCAGTGAAGTTTCGACAGGGGCAGGATCCTACAATGAGCAGTTCTTC.

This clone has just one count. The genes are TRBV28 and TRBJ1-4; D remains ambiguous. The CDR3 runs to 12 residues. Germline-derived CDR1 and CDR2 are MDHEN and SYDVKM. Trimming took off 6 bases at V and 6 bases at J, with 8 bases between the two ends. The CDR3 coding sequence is TGTGCCAGCAGACTCCCATATGAAAAACTGTTTTTT. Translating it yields CASRLPYEKLFF.

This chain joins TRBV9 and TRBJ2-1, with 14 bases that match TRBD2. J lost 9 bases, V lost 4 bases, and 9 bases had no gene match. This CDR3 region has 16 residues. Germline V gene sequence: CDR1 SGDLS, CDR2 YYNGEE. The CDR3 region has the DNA TGTGCCAGCAGCCCAGACTCGGGACTAGCGGGAGTTGAGCAGTTCTTC. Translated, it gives CASSPDSGLAGVEQFF. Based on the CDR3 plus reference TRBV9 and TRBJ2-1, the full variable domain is DSGVTQTPKHLITATGQRVTLRCSPRSGDLSVYWYQQSLDQGLQFLIQYYNGEERAKGNILERFSAQQFPDLHSELNLSSLELGDSALYFCASSPDSGLAGVEQFFGPGTRLTVL.

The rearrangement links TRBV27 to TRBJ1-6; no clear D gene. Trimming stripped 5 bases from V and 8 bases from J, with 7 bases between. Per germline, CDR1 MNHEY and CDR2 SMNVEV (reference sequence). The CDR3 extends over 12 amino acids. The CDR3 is CASSLLHSPLHF. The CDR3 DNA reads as TGTGCCAGCAGTCTTCTACATTCACCCCTCCACTTT.

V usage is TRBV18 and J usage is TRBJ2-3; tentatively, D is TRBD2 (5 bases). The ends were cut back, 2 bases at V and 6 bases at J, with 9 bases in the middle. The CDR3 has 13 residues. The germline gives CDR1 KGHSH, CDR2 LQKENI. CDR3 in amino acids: CASSPTRADTQYF. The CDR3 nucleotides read TGTGCCAGCTCACCAACTAGGGCGGATACGCAGTATTTT.

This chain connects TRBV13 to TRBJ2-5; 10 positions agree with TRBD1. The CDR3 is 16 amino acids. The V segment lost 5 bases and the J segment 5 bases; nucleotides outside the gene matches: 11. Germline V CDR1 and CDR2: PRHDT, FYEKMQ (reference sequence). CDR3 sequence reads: CASSDRDRGFEETQYF. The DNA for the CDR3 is TGTGCCAGCAGCGACCGGGACAGGGGTTTTGAGGAGACCCAGTACTTC. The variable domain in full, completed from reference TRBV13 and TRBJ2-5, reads AAGVIQSPRHLIKEKRETATLKCYPIPRHDTVYWYQQGPGQDPQFLISFYEKMQSDKGSIPDRFSAQQFSDYHSELNMSSLELGDSALYFCASSDRDRGFEETQYFGPGTRLLVL.

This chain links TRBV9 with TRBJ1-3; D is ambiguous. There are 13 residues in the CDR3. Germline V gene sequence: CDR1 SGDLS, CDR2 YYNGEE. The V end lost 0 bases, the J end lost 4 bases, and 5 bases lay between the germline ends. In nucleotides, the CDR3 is TGTGCCAGCAGCGTAGGCCAGGGAAACACCATATATTTT. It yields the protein CASSVGQGNTIYF.

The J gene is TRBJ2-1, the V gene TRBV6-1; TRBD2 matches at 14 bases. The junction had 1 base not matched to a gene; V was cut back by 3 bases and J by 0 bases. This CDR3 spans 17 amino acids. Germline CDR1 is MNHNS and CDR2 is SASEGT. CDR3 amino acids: CASSETSGGGSYNEQFF. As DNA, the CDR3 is TGTGCCAGCAGTGAGACTAGCGGGGGGGGCTCCTACAATGAGCAGTTCTTC.